This is a list of T cell receptor beta chains from one sample in a study of T cell responses to AZD1222 COVID-19 vaccine. TCRdb's table, derived via immunoSEQ multiplex PCR, lists solely in-frame clones and lacks some. The table includes under 200,000 clones, approximately 94% detected once. The sample here was peripheral blood, taken on day 0 of AZD1222 vaccination. The receptors were sampled from an adult in good health. CDR3s include the opening cysteine and the closing phenylalanine or tryptophan. D genes are given only for firm matches. A clone size is listed for some rows: how often the clone was seen (once, few, many), or a class if it is expanded.

clone_size	v_call	d_call	j_call	cdr3_aa	cdr3_nt
.	TRBV6-5	.	TRBJ1-3	CASSLDTSSSGNTIYF	TGTGCCAGCAGTTTGGACACAAGCTCCTCTGGAAACACCATATATTTT
.	TRBV28	.	TRBJ2-7	CASSSPRRDSHEQYF	TGTGCCAGCAGTTCCCCTAGGCGGGACAGCCACGAGCAGTACTTC
.	TRBV7-8	.	TRBJ1-2	CASSLVLASPHYGYTF	TGTGCCAGCAGCTTAGTGTTGGCGTCGCCCCACTATGGCTACACCTTC
.	TRBV24-1	.	TRBJ2-7	CATSDSGEQYF	TGTGCCACCAGTGACTCAGGCGAGCAGTACTTC
.	TRBV19	TRBD1	TRBJ1-2	CASSKLDRGGYGYTF	TGTGCCAGTAGTAAGCTGGACAGGGGCGGATATGGCTACACCTTC
.	TRBV7-3	TRBD2	TRBJ2-3	CASSFSGRSTDTQYF	TGTGCCAGCAGCTTTAGCGGGAGAAGCACAGATACGCAGTATTTT
.	TRBV21-1	.	TRBJ2-1	CASSKPGGAGGSSYNEQFF	TGTGCCAGCAGCAAACCCGGGGGAGCGGGGGGAAGCTCCTACAATGAGCAGTTCTTC
.	TRBV28	.	TRBJ2-1	CASSLLGMNEQFF	TGTGCCAGCAGTTTATTGGGCATGAATGAGCAGTTCTTC
.	TRBV30	.	TRBJ1-2	CAWNYLGQGTPYGYTF	TGTGCCTGGAATTACCTTGGGCAGGGGACCCCTTATGGCTACACCTTC
.	TRBV28	.	TRBJ1-1	CASSLDPGQREAFF	TGTGCCAGCAGTTTGGACCCGGGACAAAGGGAAGCTTTCTTT
.	TRBV30	.	TRBJ2-5	CAATEWIRGTETQYF	TGTGCCGCGACAGAATGGATACGGGGCACAGAGACCCAGTACTTC
few	TRBV15	TRBD1	TRBJ1-4	CATSRGQGNEKLFF	TGTGCCACCAGCAGGGGACAGGGGAATGAAAAACTGTTTTTT
.	TRBV11-2	.	TRBJ2-1	CASSLEYGGGYNEQFF	TGTGCCAGCAGCTTAGAGTATGGCGGAGGGTACAATGAGCAGTTCTTC
.	TRBV3-1/TRBV3-2	.	TRBJ1-1	CASSPRQITNTEAFF	TGTGCCAGCAGCCCCCGACAGATAACGAACACTGAAGCTTTCTTT
.	TRBV4-1	.	TRBJ1-3	CASSHTTHASGNTIYF	TGCGCCAGCAGCCATACGACGCACGCCTCTGGAAACACCATATATTTT
.	TRBV25-1	.	TRBJ1-2	CASSRLGAEGYGYTF	TGTGCCAGCAGCCGACTGGGAGCAGAAGGCTATGGCTACACCTTC
.	TRBV5-1	TRBD1	TRBJ1-3	CASSLAAGTGSGNTIYF	TGCGCCAGCAGCTTGGCGGCTGGGACAGGGTCTGGAAACACCATATATTTT
.	TRBV6-5	.	TRBJ1-2	CASSPASENYGYTF	TGTGCCAGCAGTCCAGCCAGCGAGAACTATGGCTACACCTTC
.	TRBV6-5	.	TRBJ2-2	CASSKDGPGELFF	TGTGCCAGCAGCAAGGACGGGCCCGGGGAGCTGTTTTTT
.	TRBV28	.	TRBJ2-7	CASSSGEEQYF	TGTGCCAGCAGTAGTGGGGAAGAGCAGTACTTC
few	TRBV15	.	TRBJ1-1	CATSRAAGVGSTEAFF	TGTGCCACCAGCAGAGCGGCAGGGGTAGGGAGCACTGAAGCTTTCTTT
.	TRBV7-6	TRBD2	TRBJ2-1	CASSLGTSGSDNEQFF	TGTGCCAGCAGCTTGGGGACTAGCGGGAGTGACAATGAGCAGTTCTTC
.	TRBV11-3	TRBD2	TRBJ2-3	CASSLDLDLGEGRDTQYF	TGTGCCAGCAGCTTAGATCTCGACTTGGGGGAGGGCCGGGATACGCAGTATTTT
once	TRBV24-1	TRBD1	TRBJ1-1	CATSDLMSGTGAFF	TGTGCCACCAGTGATTTGATGTCAGGGACAGGAGCTTTCTTT
once	TRBV7-2	.	TRBJ1-1	CASSLSRGQRTEAFF	TGTGCCAGCAGCCTCTCCCGGGGGCAGAGGACTGAAGCTTTCTTT
.	TRBV11-1	.	TRBJ2-1	CASSSILPGDEQFF	TGTGCCAGCAGCTCTATCCTACCTGGGGATGAGCAGTTCTTC